The 13 T cell receptor beta chains reported below all come from one sample, sequenced in a study of vaccination effects on CD4 cells after COVID-19. CD4+ T cells were isolated after less than 12 days of culture. The antigens for these receptors are not known. Some clones are missing from TCRdb's copy, which holds only in-frame ones; the method was immunoSEQ multiplex PCR. The sample shows roughly 31,000 clones, around three quarters of them seen only once. The source was CD4+ T cells from PBMCs cultured without peptide, collected before COVID-19 vaccination. All receptors come from a human donor who received a COVID-19 vaccine.

J is TRBJ2-3 and V is TRBV5-1; tentative D call: TRBD2 (5 bases). In germline, CDR1 is SGHRS, CDR2 YFSETQ. V was trimmed by 0 bases and J by 2 bases, leaving 10 bases between them. This CDR3 contains 15 residues. The CDR3 here is CASSLAGINTDTQYF. CDR3 DNA: TGCGCCAGCAGCTTGGCCGGGATAAACACAGATACGCAGTATTTT. Drawing the rest from reference TRBV5-1 and TRBJ2-3, the complete variable domain is KAGVTQTPRYLIKTRGQQVTLSCSPISGHRSVSWYQQTPGQGLQFLFEYFSETQRNKGNFPGRFSGRQFSNSRSEMNVSTLELGDSALYLCASSLAGINTDTQYFGPGTRLTVL.

The V gene is TRBV24-1, the J gene TRBJ2-7, with 8 bases matching TRBD1. This CDR3 has 14 residues. The germline CDR1 and CDR2 sequences are KGHDR and SFDVKD. Losses at the gene ends were 2 bases for V and 4 bases for J; bases not matched to a gene: 3. The CDR3 DNA sequence: TGTGCCACCAGTGATTGGACAGGGTATTACGAGCAGTACTTC. It yields the protein CATSDWTGYYEQYF.

This clone was seen more than once but under ten times. The rearrangement links TRBV19 to TRBJ1-5; the D is unclear. Trimming took off 3 bases at V and 9 bases at J, with 12 bases between the two ends. CDR1 is LNHDA and CDR2 is SQIVND in the germline V gene (reference sequence). The CDR3 extends over 13 amino acids. CDR3 DNA sequence: TGTGCCAGTAGTATTTTGACCATCCGGCCCCAGCATTTT. Translated: CASSILTIRPQHF.

This chain uses TRBV9 with TRBJ1-1, with 11 bases matching TRBD1. The V and J ends lost 1 base and 5 bases, in that order; junction bases with no gene match: 7. Germline lookup yields CDR1 SGDLS and CDR2 YYNGEE. The CDR3 covers 16 residues. For the CDR3, the DNA is TGTGCCAGCAGCGTAACCGTCGGGACAGGGGGGACTGAAGCTTTCTTT. Translated: CASSVTVGTGGTEAFF.

The gene calls are TRBV28 and TRBJ2-1; 10 positions agree with TRBD2. This CDR3 is 16 amino acids long. Germline loops: CDR1 MDHEN, CDR2 SYDVKM. Germline trimming cut 3 bases from V and 6 bases from J; bases unmatched to any gene: 8. CDR3 DNA sequence: TGTGCCAGCAGTTTGGCTAGCGGGAGCCCTTCCAATGAGCAGTTCTTC. Its protein is CASSLASGSPSNEQFF.

The rearrangement joins TRBV19 to TRBJ2-7; D not resolved. The CDR3 is 14 residues long. Germline lookup yields CDR1 LNHDA and CDR2 SQIVND (reference sequence). Trimming cost V 3 bases and J 0 bases, with 9 bases left between them. DNA for the CDR3: TGTGCCAGTAGTATCGCACTCGTCTCCTACGAGCAGTACTTC. Protein sequence: CASSIALVSYEQYF.

This chain uses TRBV5-1 with TRBJ1-4, with D possibly TRBD1 on 5 matching bases. The V gene's germline CDR1 is SGHRS and CDR2 YFSETQ. V was pared by 3 bases and J by 0 bases, with 9 bases between. The CDR3 sequence is 15 residues long. This CDR3 reads CASSSQGATNEKLFF. Here the CDR3 DNA reads TGCGCCAGCAGCTCCCAGGGAGCAACTAATGAAAAACTGTTTTTT. Variable domain in full (rest from reference TRBV5-1 and TRBJ1-4): KAGVTQTPRYLIKTRGQQVTLSCSPISGHRSVSWYQQTPGQGLQFLFEYFSETQRNKGNFPGRFSGRQFSNSRSEMNVSTLELGDSALYLCASSSQGATNEKLFFGSGTQLSVL.

This clone came up a few times. This rearrangement joins TRBV5-1 to TRBJ1-6; 9 nucleotides match TRBD1. The CDR3 extends over 15 amino acids. V shed 0 bases and J 10 bases; nucleotides not matched to a gene: 5. Germline V gene lookup returns CDR1 SGHRS and CDR2 YFSETQ. This chain's CDR3 is CASSLAGTGQSPLHF. In DNA, the CDR3 is TGCGCCAGCAGCTTGGCCGGGACAGGGCAATCACCCCTCCACTTT.

The chain links TRBV9 to TRBJ1-5; D remains ambiguous. The CDR3 loop spans 13 amino acids. Germline lookup yields CDR1 SGDLS and CDR2 YYNGEE. V was clipped by 0 bases and J by 1 base, with 2 bases between them. The CDR3 nucleotides read TGTGCCAGCAGCGTAGTCAGCAATCAGCCCCAGCATTTT. As protein: CASSVVSNQPQHF.

J is TRBJ1-6 and V is TRBV6-7; a possible D gene is TRBD1 (5 bases). TRBV6-7 is marked as an open reading frame, function uncertain. The CDR3 contains 13 residues. Trimming pared 5 bases from V and 11 bases from J, leaving 13 bases between. CDR3 sequence reads: CASSAGPGTPLHF. The CDR3 nucleotides read TGTGCCAGCAGTGCGGGGCCTGGGACACCCCTCCACTTT.

CDR3 coding DNA: TGTGCCAGCAGTGACAAGGCCCGGAGGTCCCCAGATACGCAGTATTTT. Protein sequence: CASSDKARRSPDTQYF. J is TRBJ2-3 and V is TRBV6-4, with D perhaps matching TRBD2 (5 bases). V was clipped by 2 bases and J by 4 bases, with 16 bases between them. The germline V gene has CDR1 MRHNA and CDR2 SNTAGT. This CDR3 has 16 amino acids.

The gene calls are TRBV2 and TRBJ2-1; 13 bases line up with TRBD2. The germline V gene has CDR1 SNHLY and CDR2 FYNNEI. CDR3 length: 17 amino acids. V lost 0 bases to trimming and J lost 3 bases; unmatched junction nucleotides: 2. This chain's CDR3 is CASSEAGTSGVYNEQFF. The DNA of the CDR3 is TGTGCCAGCAGTGAAGCCGGGACTAGCGGGGTCTACAATGAGCAGTTCTTC.

The V call is TRBV5-1, the J call TRBJ1-3; D may be TRBD1 (5 bases). Per the germline V gene, CDR1 is SGHRS and CDR2 is YFSETQ. CDR3 length equals 14 residues. Trimming left V 4 bases short and J 4 bases short, with 12 bases between. The CDR3 nucleotides read TGCGCCAGCAGCAAAGGGGAGGACGGAAACACCATATATTTT. Translation gives CASSKGEDGNTIYF.